This is a list of T cell receptor beta chains from one sample in a study of brain T cells in children with intractable seizures. Assay: immunoSEQ multiplex PCR; the TCRdb copy retains only in-frame clones and omits some. This sample yields 100,000 to 120,000 clones, of which 94% are seen a single time; around 4% belongs to the top ten. The sequences come from peripheral blood, collected at surgery. These receptors all stem from a boy under two years old with hemimegalencephaly and intractable seizures. The CDR3 runs from the conserved cysteine through the conserved F or W. Each record gives: J gene, clone size, D gene, V gene, CDR3 protein, CDR3 DNA. D genes are given only for firm matches. Rows may omit the clone size; those that give it use once, few, many or a size class.

TRBJ1-6 . TRBD1 TRBV28 CASSLPGQAPPLHF TGTGCCAGCAGCCTCCCGGGACAGGCCCCCCCCCTCCACTTT
TRBJ1-3 . . TRBV20-1 CSAMDGNTIYF TGCAGTGCTATGGACGGAAACACCATATATTTT
TRBJ1-2 . . TRBV24-1 CATSDSPGQPYGYTF TGTGCCACCAGTGATTCTCCCGGACAGCCCTATGGCTACACCTTC
TRBJ1-6 . . TRBV6-5 CASSPPGSSPLHF TGTGCCAGCAGCCCCCCGGGTTCCTCACCCCTCCACTTT
TRBJ2-3 . . TRBV12-1 CASSFTSAYTDTQYF TGTGCCAGCAGCTTTACTAGCGCATACACAGATACGCAGTATTTT
TRBJ2-2 . . TRBV6-5 CASAPGTGELFF TGTGCCAGCGCCCCGGGCACCGGGGAGCTGTTTTTT
TRBJ2-3 once TRBD1 TRBV9 CASSGSGQDRTDTQYF TGTGCCAGCAGCGGAAGCGGACAGGATCGCACAGATACGCAGTATTTT
TRBJ2-4 . . TRBV19 CASSHRVVAKNIQYF TGTGCCAGTAGTCACCGGGTTGTGGCCAAAAACATTCAGTACTTC
TRBJ2-1 . TRBD2 TRBV14 CASSHRTRRDNEQFF TGTGCCAGCAGCCACAGGACTAGGAGGGACAATGAGCAGTTCTTC
TRBJ2-1 . TRBD2 TRBV9 CASSVASSGEGRYNEQFF TGTGCCAGCAGCGTAGCAAGTTCCGGGGAGGGCCGGTACAATGAGCAGTTCTTC
TRBJ2-5 . TRBD2 TRBV2 CASCRTSGSRETQYF TGTGCCAGTTGCCGGACTAGCGGGAGTAGGGAGACCCAGTACTTC
TRBJ1-1 once . TRBV5-4 CASSPSNAGREAFF TGTGCCAGCAGCCCATCGAATGCCGGACGGGAAGCTTTCTTT
TRBJ2-7 . . TRBV9 CASSVGLAPYEQYF TGTGCCAGCAGCGTTGGCCTAGCCCCCTACGAGCAGTACTTC
TRBJ2-3 . . TRBV4-3 CASSQEGASDSTDTQYF TGCGCCAGCAGCCAAGAAGGGGCTAGCGATTCCACAGATACGCAGTATTTT
TRBJ2-5 . . TRBV6-1 CASSPATQETQYF TGTGCCAGCAGCCCCGCAACCCAAGAGACCCAGTACTTC
TRBJ1-4 . . TRBV9 CASSVAEGGAGNEKLFF TGTGCCAGCAGCGTAGCCGAGGGAGGGGCCGGTAATGAAAAACTGTTTTTT
TRBJ2-7 . . TRBV18 CASSPVRAVGYEQYF TGTGCCAGCTCACCAGTGCGGGCCGTAGGCTACGAGCAGTACTTC
TRBJ2-1 . TRBD1 TRBV11-3 CASSPRQGAGNEQFF TGTGCCAGCAGCCCCCGGCAGGGGGCGGGGAATGAGCAGTTCTTC
TRBJ2-3 . TRBD2 TRBV5-1 CASSDGLAASTDTQYF TGCGCCAGCAGCGACGGACTAGCGGCTAGCACAGATACGCAGTATTTT
TRBJ2-7 few . TRBV19 CASSLGTAGAYEQYF TGTGCCAGTAGTCTCGGGACGGCCGGGGCTTACGAGCAGTACTTC
TRBJ2-1 . . TRBV11-2 CASSSGPNSYNEQFF TGTGCCAGCAGCTCCGGACCCAACTCCTACAATGAGCAGTTCTTC
TRBJ2-7 . . TRBV6-5 CASRSWTDRYEQYF TGTGCCAGCAGGAGTTGGACGGACCGTTACGAGCAGTACTTC
TRBJ2-1 . TRBD2 TRBV5-4 CASSLAGGPEQFF TGTGCCAGCAGCTTAGCGGGAGGGCCTGAGCAGTTCTTC
TRBJ2-7 . TRBD2 TRBV5-5 CARLAGDEQYF TGTGCCAGACTAGCGGGGGACGAGCAGTACTTC
TRBJ2-7 . . TRBV18 CASSPDTRYEQYF TGTGCCAGCTCACCCGATACTAGGTACGAGCAGTACTTC
TRBJ2-7 . . TRBV27 CASSSYRISYEQYF TGTGCCAGCAGTTCGTACAGAATTTCCTACGAGCAGTACTTC
TRBJ2-3 . TRBD2 TRBV5-4 CASSFGTSGTDTQYF TGTGCCAGCAGCTTCGGGACTAGCGGTACAGATACGCAGTATTTT
TRBJ2-3 . . TRBV5-1 CASSLDASADTQYF TGCGCCAGCAGCTTGGATGCTAGTGCAGATACGCAGTATTTT
TRBJ2-7 once TRBD1 TRBV13 CASSNRDRGSYEQYF TGTGCCAGCAGTAACCGGGACAGGGGCTCCTACGAGCAGTACTTC
TRBJ1-1 . . TRBV2 CASSELGGPFTEAFF TGTGCCAGCAGTGAATTGGGGGGGCCCTTCACTGAAGCTTTCTTT
TRBJ2-7 . . TRBV29-1 CSARGRRNEQYF TGCAGCGCCCGAGGACGGCGCAACGAGCAGTACTTC
TRBJ2-7 once TRBD2 TRBV7-3 CASSLSGLATYEQYF TGTGCCAGCAGCTTATCGGGACTAGCAACCTACGAGCAGTACTTC
TRBJ2-7 . . TRBV28 CASTAGRIYEQYF TGTGCCAGCACTGCGGGACGGATCTACGAGCAGTACTTC
TRBJ1-2 . TRBD1 TRBV28 CASSLPIGQVPVRGYTF TGTGCCAGCAGTTTACCGATAGGACAGGTCCCGGTGAGGGGCTACACCTTC
TRBJ1-6 . TRBD1 TRBV7-9 CASSLVLTGENLHNSPLHF TGTGCCAGCAGCTTAGTTTTGACAGGGGAAAATCTTCATAATTCACCCCTCCACTTT
TRBJ2-7 . . TRBV30 CAWSRLALRYEQYF TGTGCCTGGAGTCGGCTAGCCCTGCGCTACGAGCAGTACTTC
TRBJ2-2 . . TRBV9 CASSVALPGELFF TGTGCCAGCAGCGTAGCCCTCCCCGGGGAGCTGTTTTTT
TRBJ1-2 . . TRBV5-1 CASSLGGTLYGYTF TGCGCCAGCAGCTTAGGCGGGACATTATATGGCTACACCTTC
TRBJ1-1 . TRBD1 TRBV6-5 CASLGTGGWNTEAFF TGTGCCAGCCTCGGGACAGGGGGGTGGAACACTGAAGCTTTCTTT
TRBJ2-7 . TRBD1 TRBV4-2 CASSQLRGSEQYF TGTGCCAGCAGCCAGCTCAGGGGGTCCGAGCAGTACTTC
TRBJ2-7 . . TRBV7-9 CASSHERRSYEQYF TGTGCCAGCAGTCACGAGAGACGCTCCTACGAGCAGTACTTC
TRBJ2-1 . . TRBV29-1 CSFRWIYNEQFF TGCAGCTTCCGGTGGATTTACAATGAGCAGTTCTTC
TRBJ1-5 . TRBD1 TRBV5-8 CASSTTGAGIRQPQHF TGTGCCAGCAGCACGACAGGGGCGGGTATTAGGCAGCCCCAGCATTTT
TRBJ2-3 . . TRBV11-3 CASSLGGLEGTDTQYF TGTGCCAGCAGCTTAGGTGGCCTAGAGGGCACAGATACGCAGTATTTT
TRBJ1-2 . TRBD1 TRBV28 CASSSSGGYGYTF TGTGCCAGCAGTTCCTCAGGGGGCTATGGCTACACCTTC
TRBJ2-2 . . TRBV2 CASSEARVGELFF TGTGCCAGCAGTGAAGCTCGGGTCGGGGAGCTGTTTTTT
TRBJ2-4 . . TRBV21-1 CASSKGIRDVAKNIQYF TGTGCCAGCAGCAAGGGTATTAGGGACGTAGCCAAAAACATTCAGTACTTC
TRBJ2-2 . TRBD2 TRBV7-9 CASSLRLASTNTGELFF TGTGCCAGCAGCCTAAGACTAGCGAGTACGAACACCGGGGAGCTGTTTTTT
TRBJ2-7 . . TRBV7-9 CASSERAVPYEQYF TGTGCCAGCAGCGAGCGGGCCGTTCCCTACGAGCAGTACTTC
TRBJ2-7 . . TRBV25-1 CASSERDEQYF TGTGCCAGCAGTGAACGCGACGAGCAGTACTTC
TRBJ1-2 . TRBD1 TRBV27 CASSLLGTGDKGYGYTF TGTGCCAGCAGTTTACTCGGGACAGGGGACAAGGGGTATGGCTACACCTTC
TRBJ1-1 . . TRBV27 CASSRIRGGGTEAFF TGTGCCAGCAGCCGTATTCGGGGAGGGGGCACTGAAGCTTTCTTT
TRBJ2-7 . TRBD2 TRBV19 CASSIGSAGALEQYF TGTGCCAGTAGTATAGGGTCGGCGGGAGCTTTGGAGCAGTACTTC
TRBJ2-7 . . TRBV5-4 CASSLAGMTYEQYF TGTGCCAGCAGCTTGGCGGGTATGACCTACGAGCAGTACTTC
TRBJ1-4 . . TRBV7-3 CASSLTGGRGKEKLFF TGTGCCAGCAGCTTAACGGGTGGCAGAGGGAAGGAAAAACTGTTTTTT
TRBJ2-3 . . TRBV7-7 CASSRGPRTDTQYF TGTGCCAGCAGCCGGGGTCCCCGCACAGATACGCAGTATTTT
TRBJ1-2 . . TRBV29-1 CSVAGGRIGYTF TGCAGCGTTGCTGGGGGTCGAATCGGCTACACCTTC
TRBJ2-7 . . TRBV28 CASSPWDFYEQYF TGTGCCAGCAGTCCGTGGGACTTCTACGAGCAGTACTTC
TRBJ2-1 . TRBD2 TRBV12-3/TRBV12-4 CASSQREGQFF TGTGCCAGCAGTCAGCGGGAGGGGCAGTTCTTC